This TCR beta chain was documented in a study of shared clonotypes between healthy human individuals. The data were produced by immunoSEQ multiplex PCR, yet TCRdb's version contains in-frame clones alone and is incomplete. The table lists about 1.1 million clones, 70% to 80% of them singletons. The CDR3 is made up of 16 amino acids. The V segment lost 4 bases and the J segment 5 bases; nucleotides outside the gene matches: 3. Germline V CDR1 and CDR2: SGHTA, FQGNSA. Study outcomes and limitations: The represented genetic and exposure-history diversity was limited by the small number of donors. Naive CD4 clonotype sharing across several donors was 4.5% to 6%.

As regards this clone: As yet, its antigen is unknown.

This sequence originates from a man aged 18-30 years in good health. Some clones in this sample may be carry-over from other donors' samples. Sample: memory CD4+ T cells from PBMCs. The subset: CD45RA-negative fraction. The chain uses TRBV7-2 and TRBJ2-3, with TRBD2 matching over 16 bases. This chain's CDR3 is CASSSGLAGGVDTQYF. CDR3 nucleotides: TGTGCCAGCAGCTCGGGACTAGCGGGAGGGGTAGATACGCAGTATTTT.